Below, 8 T cell receptor beta chains from the same sample are listed, as sequenced in a study of T cell repertoires in cytomegalovirus infection. TCRdb re-analysed the reads in MiXCR, keeping a single row per CDR3 protein. The sample holds around 200,000 distinct CDR3 sequences; 35% to 40% are singletons and the top ten take 55% to 60%. No antigen is known for these receptors. The sequences come from CD8+ T cells from cultured PBMCs, collected from culture after CMV antigen stimulation. Receptors were obtained from a human donor in good health (CMV status not recorded). Some clones in this sample may be carry-over from other donors' samples.

This clonotype was counted ten times or more. The chain is built from TRBV24-1 and TRBJ2-2; D unclear. The CDR3 is 12 residues long. Between the trimmed V and J ends, which lost 6 bases and 7 bases, there was a span of 8 bases. Germline lookup yields CDR1 KGHDR and CDR2 SFDVKD. The CDR3 nucleotides read TGTGCCACCAGTTCAACACTCGGGGAGCTGTTTTTT. Protein product: CATSSTLGELFF.

The chain combines TRBV27 with TRBJ2-5; the match to TRBD1 covers 11 bases. Looked up from germline, CDR1 is MNHEY and CDR2 is SMNVEV (reference sequence). The CDR3 has 17 residues. Germline trimming cut 5 bases from V and 5 bases from J; bases unmatched to any gene: 13. CDR3 coding DNA: TGTGCCAGCAGTCCCTTACGGACAGGGGGCCACTCGGAGACCCAGTACTTC. It encodes CASSPLRTGGHSETQYF.

The chain joins TRBV12-3 or TRBV12-4 to TRBJ2-7, with D perhaps assigned TRBD1 or TRBD2 (6 bases each). Trimming left V 1 base short and J 5 bases short, with 15 bases between. The CDR3 consists of 15 residues. The CDR3 loop is CASSLGTGRRHEQYF. The CDR3, as DNA: TGTGCCAGCAGTTTAGGAACAGGGAGGAGGCACGAGCAGTACTTC.

V is TRBV27 and J is TRBJ1-2; D unresolved. CDR1 is MNHEY, CDR2 SMNVEV, per germline (reference sequence). The germline V and J ends were trimmed by 6 bases and 6 bases, with 17 bases remaining between them. This CDR3 spans 14 amino acids. The CDR3 DNA reads TGTGCCAGCAGCCAGGTGGGGAGAGGGAATGGCTACACCTTC. As protein: CASSQVGRGNGYTF.

The chain employs TRBV4-1 and TRBJ2-1; 10 bases are shared with TRBD1. CDR3 length: 16 amino acids. Looked up from germline, CDR1 is MGHRA and CDR2 is YSYEKL. V was clipped by 1 base and J by 4 bases; unmatched bases: 4. The CDR3 nucleotides are TGCGCCAGCAGCCAAGTTGGGGACAGGGGATACAATGAGCAGTTCTTC. It codes for CASSQVGDRGYNEQFF.

This clonotype has a handful of counts. The gene calls are TRBV9 and TRBJ2-5, with D unresolved. The CDR3 is 13 residues long. Germline lookup yields CDR1 SGDLS and CDR2 YYNGEE. The ends were cut back, 4 bases at V and 1 base at J, with 8 bases in the middle. The CDR3 spells CASSSLVQETQYF. For the CDR3, the DNA is TGTGCCAGCAGCTCATTGGTCCAAGAGACCCAGTACTTC.

The gene calls are TRBV7-6 and TRBJ1-1; D possibly corresponds to TRBD1 (6 bases). The germline CDR1 and CDR2 sequences are SGHVS and FNYEAQ. CDR3 length: 12 amino acids. The ends were cut back, 5 bases at V and 7 bases at J, with 11 bases in the middle. CDR3 sequence: CASSPGHGEAFF. The CDR3 nucleotides are TGTGCCAGCAGCCCGGGACATGGTGAAGCTTTCTTT.

The CDR3 DNA follows: TGTGCCAGCAGTTTTGGTAACACAGATACGCAGTATTTT. This gives the protein CASSFGNTDTQYF. The chain employs TRBV12-3 or TRBV12-4 and TRBJ2-3; D is unclear. This CDR3 region has 13 residues. V was clipped by 3 bases and J by 2 bases, with 6 bases between them.